This T cell receptor (beta chain) is drawn from a study of lymphopenia after photon versus proton radiotherapy. V was shortened by 5 bases and J by 1 base, with 15 bases between the two germline ends. CDR1 and CDR2 from the germline V gene are SGHAT and FQDESV (reference sequence). The CDR3 spans 15 residues. Profiling relied on immunoSEQ multiplex PCR, and the TCRdb table lists in-frame clones only, not all of them. The table shows over 20,000 clones, with around 89% occurring only once. The clonotype comes from a man at least 80 years old with esophageal cancer. The source was peripheral blood, collected from a patient treated with proton-based radiotherapy. The V and J genes are TRBV11-1 and TRBJ2-7; D is uncertain. CDR3 in DNA: TGTGCCAGCAGCCCCGTAGGCTTTCGGTCCTACGAGCAGTACTTC. Protein product: CASSPVGFRSYEQYF.